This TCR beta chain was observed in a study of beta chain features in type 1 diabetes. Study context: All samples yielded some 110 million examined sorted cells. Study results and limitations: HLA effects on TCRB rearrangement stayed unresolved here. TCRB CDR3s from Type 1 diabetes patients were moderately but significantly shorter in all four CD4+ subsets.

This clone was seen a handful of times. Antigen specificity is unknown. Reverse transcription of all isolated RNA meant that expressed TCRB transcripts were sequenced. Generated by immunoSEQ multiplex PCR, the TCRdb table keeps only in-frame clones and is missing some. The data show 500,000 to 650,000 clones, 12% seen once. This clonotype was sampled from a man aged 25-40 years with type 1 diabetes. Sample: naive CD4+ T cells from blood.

The CDR3 DNA reads TGTGCCAGCAGCTTGGGGGGCTCAAGGGAGCTGTTTTTT. Its translation is CASSLGGSRELFF. The rearrangement joins TRBV13 to TRBJ2-2; D is possibly TRBD1 or TRBD2 (6 bases each). V shed 3 bases and J shed 9 bases, with 11 bases lying between them. Germline assignment: CDR1 PRHDT and CDR2 FYEKMQ (reference sequence). The CDR3 contains 13 residues.